The text below deals with one T cell receptor beta chain. No antigen is known for it. Base qualities are not provided; no much larger clone lies one nucleotide away. The sample belongs to a study of T cells in Graves' hyperthyroidism and ophthalmopathy (dated by TCRdb to about 2019). Turning to the overall study: Peripheral blood was collected at initial diagnosis, before any treatment. To identify distinguishing TCR V-J signatures, a discovery cohort of around 100 patients was used, comprising 43 with Graves' ophthalmopathy and some 60 with stable Graves' hyperthyroidism. Whether ophthalmopathy could be predicted prospectively was tested in an independent validation cohort made up of 18 to 20 hyperthyroidism patients plus 17 patients who later progressed to ophthalmopathy. The 75 to 100 discovery patients were randomly split 7:3 into training and test sets. In roughly six Graves' hyperthyroidism patients, the study also compared T-cell repertoires from thyroid tissue with T-cell repertoires from blood. After sampling, hyperthyroidism patients received methimazole starting at 30 mg daily, and ophthalmopathy patients received high-dose intravenous methylprednisolone. The paper describes TCR Vbeta CDR3 sequencing of more than 120 peripheral blood samples, made up of about 40 ophthalmopathy patients, 70 to 80 hyperthyroidism patients and roughly 17 progressor patients. The study at large found these results: During validation, the model predicted progression to ophthalmopathy a median of roughly 7.1 months ahead of onset, with approximately 71% sensitivity and 72.22% specificity. In cross-validation, a model built on a 13 V-J signature told ophthalmopathy apart from stable hyperthyroidism with less than 90% sensitivity and approximately 81% specificity, and in testing the same model reached 80%/75%. Most expanded thyroid clonotypes (frequency above 0.001) were also detected in blood, a finding suggesting that blood repertoires may reflect thyroid immune responses. No statistical method was used to fix the sample size in advance, and group allocation was not hidden from the investigators.

Stable Graves' hyperthyroidism was defined as no progression to ophthalmopathy during 18 months of follow-up. Hyperthyroidism patients were newly diagnosed, with disease duration under 2 months, and aged 18 to 65 years. Any patient with an uncontrolled infection, another autoimmune disease, pregnancy or lactation was excluded. Diagnoses were based on clinical symptoms, serum thyroxine and TRAb, thyroid ultrasound and orbital computed tomography. Ficoll-Paque density gradient centrifugation was used to isolate PBMCs from around 9.1 ml of fresh peripheral blood. Total RNA was extracted using Trizol reagent, and RNA quality was assessed on an Agilent 2100 Bioanalyzer. Amplification of TCR beta CDR3 regions was carried out from RNA transcripts. For the first round of RT-PCR on the TCR CDR3, the HTBI primer set was used together with the Qiagen OneStep RT-PCR kit. The libraries were constructed in a second round of multiplex PCR and then size-selected and purified. Paired-end sequencing of the libraries was performed with 100 bp reads on an Illumina HiSeq2000. As for how the authors treated the data: SOAPnuke was used to process the raw data, removing reads that contained adapters or uncalled bases, had a mean Phred below 15, or lacked an exact match to the constant primer or identifier. High-quality paired reads were merged using COPE v1.2.5, and each unique nucleotide sequence was defined as a clonotype. MiTCR v1.1 was used to align the clonotypes against IMGT TRBV, TRBD and TRBJ reference segments. The analysis was restricted to V-J combinations with a frequency above 0.0001, which together covered over 99% of the repertoires. The TCS score was defined as the ratio of F50 (clonal expansion) to E x V (chaos), calculated using BLOSUM62-based TCRdist between CDR3 peptides within each V-J. Welch's t-statistics and random forest reduced around 520 V-J features to around 14, which were used in a naive Bayes classifier (R e1071). Through fastp at Q25 and MiXCR, TCRdb rebuilt clones from the public reads, retaining in-frame beta chains. CDR3 protein sequences are deduplicated, and each keeps its most common genes and DNA. TCRdb, rather than the study authors, made the V and J calls. In this sample the table shows around 450,000 distinct CDR3 sequences, roughly 14% of which occur a single time. The ten largest clonotypes hold approximately 7.5% of the sample.

The V end gives up 1 base and the J end 3 bases, leaving 3 bases in the junction not matched to a gene. Its CDR3 holds 14 amino acids, cysteine through phenylalanine. The sequence is cut down to CDR3 DNA, 42 bases in frame from base 1. CDR1 and CDR2 were assigned from the germline V gene (reference sequence) as LNHDA and SQIVND. The specimen was blood. The receptor comes from a woman between 18 and 29 years old with Graves' hyperthyroidism. The V and J segments used are TRBV19 and TRBJ2-7; the central 7 bases match TRBD1. The DNA reads as follows: TGTGCCAGTAGTATAGGGGGACAGCTCTACGAGCAGTACTTC. Its protein is CASSIGGQLYEQYF.